The present TCR beta chain was sequenced within a study of shared clonotypes between healthy human individuals. Across the study: The donor group consisted of a couple of women and a few men, aged 18 to 49.

Naive CD8 cells were CD45RO-negative, positively selected for CCR7, excluding terminally differentiated effector memory CD45RA+ cells. Every donor, a Caucasian adult, lived in Nashville, Tennessee. The DNA input per sorted-subset replicate PCR was 200 ng, corresponding to some 27,000 T cell genomes. TCRdb keeps only in-frame clones here, not all; method: immunoSEQ multiplex PCR. The sample has some 2,000,000 clones; approximately 94% are singletons. Comments on this clone: Antigen specificity is unknown.

Trimming cost V 7 bases and J 2 bases; bases outside gene matches: 18. The germline gives CDR1 MDHEN, CDR2 SYDVKM. This CDR3 region has 19 residues. Points from the study as a whole: It was observed that roughly 5% of naive CD4 clonotypes were shared across a few donors.

Sample: naive CD8+ T cells sorted from blood. The source is a man aged 18 to 29 in good health. The gene calls are TRBV28 and TRBJ2-3, with 10 nucleotides matching TRBD2. The CDR3 loop is CASTSGGAANSLITDTQYF. CDR3 DNA sequence: TGTGCCAGCACCAGCGGGGGGGCTGCTAACTCGCTTATCACAGATACGCAGTATTTT.